The 27 T cell receptor beta chains reported below all come from one sample, sequenced in a study of T cells in localized non-small cell lung cancer. This table comes from immunoSEQ multiplex PCR, and its TCRdb copy is limited to in-frame clones, with some not included. Of about 17,000 clones in the sample, around 89% were seen once. Sample: peripheral blood mononuclear cells, taken before any cancer treatment. The source of these receptors is a woman between 35 and 70 years old with stage III lung adenocarcinoma.

The chain joins TRBV12-5 to TRBJ2-5, with D uncertain. There are 16 residues in the CDR3. Germline loops: CDR1 LGHNT, CDR2 FRNRAP. Trimming shortened V by 0 bases and J by 0 bases, and 11 bases separated the two germline ends. The CDR3 region is CASGLVLGRNQETQYF. DNA of the CDR3: TGTGCTAGTGGTTTGGTATTAGGGCGGAACCAAGAGACCCAGTACTTC.

J is TRBJ1-5 and V is TRBV19; D remains ambiguous. The V gene lost 9 bases and the J gene lost 5 bases, with 17 bases spanning the gap. CDR1 is LNHDA and CDR2 is SQIVND in the germline V gene (reference sequence). This CDR3 is built from 14 residues. CDR3 sequence (DNA): TGTGCCAGCAAGGCCGGTCCTACTTATCAGCCCCAGCATTTT. Translating it yields CASKAGPTYQPQHF.

The chain recombines TRBV7-3 with TRBJ1-2; 8 nucleotides agree with TRBD1. The CDR3 contains 16 residues. Germline V gene data show CDR1 as SGHTA and CDR2 as FQGTGA. J gave up 3 bases and V 1 base, and 7 bases lay outside the gene matches. CDR3 in DNA: TGTGCCAGCAGCTTAAGCGGACAGGGAGGTTACTATGGCTACACCTTC. This encodes CASSLSGQGGYYGYTF.

The chain recombines TRBV12-2 with TRBJ2-1; the D call TRBD1 from the table was never checked on the DNA. TRBV12-2 is a documented pseudogene. The CDR3 length is 19 residues. CDR3 amino acids: CASRYRHRLGKEPYNEQFF. In DNA, the CDR3 is TGTGCAAGTCGCTACAGACACAGGTTGGGGAAAGAGCCCTACAATGAGCAGTTCTTC.

The gene calls are TRBV7-2 and TRBJ2-5, with TRBD1 identical over 10 bases. Looked up from germline, CDR1 is SGHTA and CDR2 is FQGNSA. CDR3 length: 14 residues. The V segment lost 4 bases and the J segment 2 bases; nucleotides outside the gene matches: 1. The CDR3 protein is CASSWTGGQETQYF. The CDR3 DNA reads as TGTGCCAGCAGCTGGACAGGGGGGCAAGAGACCCAGTACTTC.

CDR3 region: CASSLAGGAYEQYF. CDR3 DNA sequence: TGTGCCAGCTCACTAGCGGGAGGGGCCTACGAGCAGTACTTC. This rearrangement joins TRBV18 to TRBJ2-7; TRBD2 agrees at 11 bases. The CDR3 has 14 amino acids. V trimming: 4 bases; J trimming: 2 bases; junction bases outside the gene matches: 1. Germline V lookup: CDR1 KGHSH, CDR2 LQKENI.

This chain links TRBV5-1 with TRBJ2-1; the match to TRBD2 covers 7 bases. CDR1 and CDR2 from the germline V gene are SGHRS and YFSETQ. CDR3 length: 13 amino acids. Germline trimming cut 0 bases from V and 9 bases from J; bases unmatched to any gene: 3. The CDR3 sequence is CASSLAREGEQFF. CDR3 nucleotides: TGCGCCAGCAGCTTGGCGAGGGAGGGTGAGCAGTTCTTC.

The chain uses TRBV4-1 and TRBJ2-7, with D unresolved. V was shortened by 4 bases and J by 7 bases, with 17 bases between the two germline ends. Germline-derived CDR1 and CDR2 are MGHRA and YSYEKL. The CDR3 runs 14 residues. CDR3 region: CASSPLVSSEEQYF. For the CDR3, the DNA is TGCGCCAGCAGCCCCCTGGTGAGCTCGGAAGAGCAGTACTTC.

This clone has only one observation. This chain links TRBV12-5 with TRBJ2-1, with TRBD2 as a possible D gene (6 bases). CDR1 and CDR2 (germline): LGHNT, FRNRAP. The ends were cut back, 5 bases at V and 9 bases at J, with 14 bases in the middle. This CDR3 is built from 13 residues. DNA for the CDR3: TGTGCTAGTGGTCTGTCCCCGGGAGTTGAGCAGTTCTTC. This encodes CASGLSPGVEQFF. Full variable domain (outside the CDR3, taken from reference TRBV12-5 and TRBJ2-1): DARVTQTPRHKVTEMGQEVTMRCQPILGHNTVFWYRQTMMQGLELLAYFRNRAPLDDSGMPKDRFSAEMPDATLATLKIQPSEPRDSAVYFCASGLSPGVEQFFGPGTRLTVL.

This chain joins TRBV7-2 and TRBJ2-7, with 7 bases aligning to TRBD2. V was clipped by 1 base and J by 2 bases; unmatched bases: 5. Germline assignment: CDR1 SGHTA and CDR2 FQGNSA. CDR3 length: 15 amino acids. CDR3 loop: CASSLDAGATYEQYF. CDR3 coding DNA: TGTGCCAGCAGCTTAGACGCGGGAGCTACCTACGAGCAGTACTTC.

The V and J genes are TRBV7-2 and TRBJ1-2; D is unresolved. V was trimmed by 1 base and J by 4 bases, leaving 10 bases between them. This CDR3 is 14 amino acids long. CDR1 and CDR2 from the germline V gene are SGHTA and FQGNSA. The CDR3 loop is CASSLDRFGYGYTF. The DNA for the CDR3 is TGTGCCAGCAGCTTAGACCGGTTTGGCTATGGCTACACCTTC.

V and J are TRBV6-1 and TRBJ2-6; D remains ambiguous. The CDR3 covers 16 residues. Looked up from germline, CDR1 is MNHNS and CDR2 is SASEGT. The germline V and J ends were trimmed by 1 base and 2 bases, with 9 bases remaining between them. Written as DNA, the CDR3 is TGTGCCAGCAGTGAAGTTGGGGTCGCTGGGGCCAACGTCCTGACTTTC. This codes for CASSEVGVAGANVLTF.

V is TRBV29-1 and J is TRBJ1-2, with D unresolved. The CDR3 is 12 residues long. Germline V gene data show CDR1 as SQVTM and CDR2 as ANQGSEA. Trimming cost V 7 bases and J 6 bases, with 15 bases left between them. The CDR3, as DNA: TGCAGCGCCGCCGGGAGCGAGAATGGCTACACCTTC. Protein: CSAAGSENGYTF.

V usage is TRBV7-9 and J usage is TRBJ1-1, with a weak D call TRBD1 (5 bases). V lost 1 base and J 1 base, leaving 10 bases between the germline ends. CDR1 is SEHNR and CDR2 is FQNEAQ in the germline V gene (reference sequence). The CDR3 contains 15 residues. The chain's CDR3 is CASSLVLRGNTEAFF. CDR3 coding DNA: TGTGCCAGCAGCTTAGTTTTAAGGGGGAACACTGAAGCTTTCTTT.

The V call is TRBV2, the J call TRBJ2-3; 7 nucleotides line up with TRBD2. The CDR3 is 14 amino acids. Per germline, CDR1 SNHLY and CDR2 FYNNEI. Losses at the gene ends were 8 bases for V and 0 bases for J; bases not matched to a gene: 5. The CDR3 DNA is TGTGCCAGCTGGGGAGGGGTGAGCACAGATACGCAGTATTTT. Encoded protein: CASWGGVSTDTQYF.

The V call is TRBV28, the J call TRBJ1-2; D is perhaps TRBD1 (5 bases). This CDR3 is built from 16 residues. The V end was cut by 2 bases, the J end by 4 bases, with 17 bases between. CDR1 is MDHEN, CDR2 SYDVKM, per germline. Here the CDR3 DNA reads TGTGCCAGCAGTTTAGAGACAGTGCCACTAGGCTATGGCTACACCTTC. Residues: CASSLETVPLGYGYTF.

The J gene is TRBJ2-1, the V gene TRBV15; perhaps D is TRBD1 or TRBD2 (7 bases each). Trimming removed 0 bases from V and 8 bases from J, with 20 bases in between. Germline V gene lookup returns CDR1 LNHNV and CDR2 YYDKDF (reference sequence). The CDR3 is made up of 17 amino acids. The CDR3: CATSREGSGRGGDEQFF. Written as DNA, the CDR3 is TGTGCCACCAGCAGAGAAGGTTCGGGCAGGGGGGGAGATGAGCAGTTCTTC.

The V call is TRBV30, the J call TRBJ1-2, with 8 nucleotides matching TRBD1. The CDR3 is 15 amino acids. From germline, CDR1 is GTSNPN and CDR2 SVGIG (reference sequence). Trimming removed 2 bases from V and 2 bases from J; junction bases left unmatched: 7. The CDR3 nucleotides read TGTGCCTGGAGTTCCCGCAGGGGGCTGAACTATGGCTACACCTTC. Its translation: CAWSSRRGLNYGYTF.

In this sample, this clone turned up a few times. The V gene is TRBV6-5, the J gene TRBJ2-7; no firm D call. Between the trimmed V and J ends, which lost 8 bases and 0 bases, there was a span of 11 bases. Germline V lookup: CDR1 MNHEY, CDR2 SVGAGI. This CDR3 is built from 13 residues. The CDR3 protein is CASRKDASYEQYF. CDR3 nucleotide sequence: TGTGCCAGCCGTAAGGACGCCTCCTACGAGCAGTACTTC.

The chain joins TRBV15 to TRBJ2-7; 7 bases agree with TRBD2. CDR3 length: 13 amino acids. V shed 5 bases and J 2 bases; nucleotides not matched to a gene: 3. Germline CDR1 reads LNHNV; CDR2 reads YYDKDF (reference sequence). The CDR3 loop reads CATSGGLAYEQYF. In DNA form, the CDR3 reads TGTGCCACCAGCGGCGGACTAGCCTACGAGCAGTACTTC.

This clone was observed once. The chain links TRBV29-1 to TRBJ2-5; possibly TRBD2 for D (5 bases). From germline, CDR1 is SQVTM and CDR2 ANQGSEA. The CDR3 is 14 residues long. V shed 7 bases and J shed 5 bases, with 20 bases lying between them. Here the CDR3 DNA reads TGCAGCGGTAGCGTGACGGGAAGAAGGGAGACCCAGTACTTC. Protein product: CSGSVTGRRETQYF.

This clone came up once. The chain has TRBV5-1 and TRBJ1-5; D possibly corresponds to TRBD1 (5 bases). CDR1 SGHRS and CDR2 YFSETQ come from the germline V gene. V was shortened by 4 bases and J by 1 base, with 6 bases between the two germline ends. CDR3 length: 13 amino acids. The CDR3 DNA reads TGCGCCAGCAGCCGGGACAGCAATCAGCCCCAGCATTTT. This codes for CASSRDSNQPQHF.

V gene TRBV7-2 combines with J gene TRBJ2-7; 8 bases fit TRBD2. Losses at the gene ends were 2 bases for V and 4 bases for J; bases not matched to a gene: 4. The germline CDR1 and CDR2 sequences are SGHTA and FQGNSA. The CDR3 length is 14 residues. The CDR3 nucleotides read TGTGCCAGCAGCTTAACCGGGGGGGCTTACGAGCAGTACTTC. Translation gives CASSLTGGAYEQYF.

The chain joins TRBV7-8 to TRBJ1-1, with a tentative D call TRBD1 (5 bases). V lost 3 bases, J lost 1 base, and 9 bases lay in between. CDR1 is SGHVS and CDR2 is FQNEAQ in the germline V gene. The CDR3 is 14 amino acids. CDR3: CASSFRRENTEAFF. DNA of the CDR3: TGTGCCAGCAGCTTTCGCAGGGAGAACACTGAAGCTTTCTTT.

This sequence joins TRBV5-8 and TRBJ2-3; 13 bases fit TRBD2. In germline, CDR1 is SGHTS, CDR2 YDEGEE. Losses at the gene ends were 4 bases for V and 5 bases for J; bases not matched to a gene: 4. CDR3 length equals 15 residues. The CDR3 reads CASSRTSGRIDTQYF. CDR3 in DNA: TGTGCCAGCAGCCGGACTAGCGGGAGAATAGATACGCAGTATTTT.

J is TRBJ2-7 and V is TRBV28, with TRBD2 matching 10 bases. Per germline, CDR1 MDHEN and CDR2 SYDVKM. The CDR3 totals 15 residues. The V segment lost 5 bases and the J segment 2 bases; nucleotides outside the gene matches: 6. DNA for the CDR3: TGTGCCAGCAGTCGGACTAGCGGTGGCGCCTACGAGCAGTACTTC. It translates to CASSRTSGGAYEQYF.

This chain links TRBV18 with TRBJ2-7; a possible D gene is TRBD2 (6 bases). Germline V lookup: CDR1 KGHSH, CDR2 LQKENI. The CDR3 extends over 17 amino acids. V dropped 2 bases and J dropped 6 bases, with 23 bases sitting between them. This CDR3 reads CASSPNRGGASSTEQYF. The CDR3 bases are TGTGCCAGCTCACCAAATCGGGGAGGCGCCAGCAGTACCGAGCAGTACTTC.